Below are 26 T cell receptor beta chains sequenced from a single sample in a study of cytomegalovirus exposure and HLA in healthy donors. Vbeta (60) and Jbeta (13) primers were used in the PCR. This table comes from immunoSEQ multiplex PCR, and its TCRdb copy is limited to in-frame clones, with some not included. The repertoire has fewer than 200,000 clones, approximately 81% of them found once; the top ten carry around 1.5%. The sample comprised PBMCs. The receptors derive from a male donor in good health and CMV-seronegative.

A note on this clone: One end of the junction does not line up with germline, which may come from a read error. The rearrangement joins TRBV7-9 to TRBJ1-2; D is undetermined. The CDR3 contains 13 residues. Germline V gene lookup returns CDR1 SEHNR and CDR2 FQNEAQ (reference sequence). The CDR3 protein is CASSSLDIFDRCF. CDR3 DNA sequence: TGTGCCAGCAGCTCCTTAGATATTTTTGATAGATGCTTC.

V and J are TRBV7-2 and TRBJ2-7; D unresolved. Trimming cost V 3 bases and J 5 bases, with 17 bases left between them. The CDR3 totals 15 residues. Germline V gene lookup returns CDR1 SGHTA and CDR2 FQGNSA. The CDR3 DNA reads TGTGCCAGCAGCTTCGAAGCCCGTTCCAGCGACGAGCAGTACTTC. Its protein product is CASSFEARSSDEQYF.

The chain uses TRBV27 and TRBJ1-1; 9 bases line up with TRBD1. CDR1 is MNHEY, CDR2 SMNVEV, per germline (reference sequence). V lost 6 bases, J lost 5 bases, and 7 bases stayed unmatched. This CDR3 contains 14 residues. CDR3 protein: CASRDGDRVTEAFF. The DNA for the CDR3 is TGTGCCAGCAGGGACGGGGACAGGGTGACTGAAGCTTTCTTT.

This clone was seen once. The V gene is TRBV5-1, the J gene TRBJ2-7; maybe TRBD2 (6 bases). From germline, CDR1 is SGHRS and CDR2 YFSETQ. Trimming pared 0 bases from V and 4 bases from J, leaving 14 bases between. The CDR3 is 15 amino acids. In nucleotides, the CDR3 is TGCGCCAGCAGCTTGGGATGGGGAGGAGAGTACGAGCAGTACTTC. It codes for CASSLGWGGEYEQYF.

V gene TRBV19 combines with J gene TRBJ1-2; D unclear. The CDR3 sequence is 13 residues long. CDR1 is LNHDA and CDR2 is SQIVND in the germline V gene (reference sequence). V gave up 3 bases and J gave up 9 bases, with 14 bases separating them. The CDR3 reads CASSIRTGSSYTF. CDR3 sequence (DNA): TGTGCCAGTAGTATTCGTACCGGGTCGAGCTACACCTTC.

The CDR3 region is CASSYTGLNQPQHF. CDR3 DNA: TGTGCCAGCAGTTACACAGGCTTGAATCAGCCCCAGCATTTT. This chain links TRBV6-5 with TRBJ1-5, with a tentative D call TRBD1 (5 bases). V lost 2 bases and J 4 bases, leaving 9 bases between the germline ends. Germline V gene sequence: CDR1 MNHEY, CDR2 SVGAGI. The CDR3 runs to 14 residues.

The V call is TRBV5-1, the J call TRBJ1-1, with 10 bases fitting TRBD1. J gave up 1 base and V 4 bases, and 10 bases lay outside the gene matches. The CDR3 contains 17 residues. Germline loops: CDR1 SGHRS, CDR2 YFSETQ. The DNA for the CDR3 is TGCGCCAGCAGCGACCGACAGGGGGCTTTCACGAACACTGAAGCTTTCTTT. The encoded protein is CASSDRQGAFTNTEAFF.

This chain links TRBV29-1 with TRBJ1-1; D ambiguous. Looked up from germline, CDR1 is SQVTM and CDR2 is ANQGSEA. Trimming removed 4 bases from V and 4 bases from J, with 7 bases in between. CDR3 length equals 11 residues. CDR3 region: CSVVDSTEAFF. The CDR3 bases are TGCAGCGTTGTGGACTCCACTGAAGCTTTCTTT. Looking up the rest from reference TRBV29-1 and TRBJ1-1 gives the full variable domain: SAVISQKPSRDICQRGTSLTIQCQVDSQVTMMFWYRQQPGQSLTLIATANQGSEATYESGFVIDKFPISRPNLTFSTLTVSNMSPEDSSIYLCSVVDSTEAFFGQGTRLTVV.

This clone was seen only once. The V call is TRBV12-5, the J call TRBJ2-6; unclear D gene. The germline V gene has CDR1 LGHNT and CDR2 FRNRAP. The V end was cut by 8 bases, the J end by 1 base, with 6 bases between. The CDR3 consists of 13 residues. CDR3 residues: CASSGSGANVLTF. The CDR3 DNA reads TGTGCTAGTTCAGGATCTGGGGCCAACGTCCTGACTTTC.

This clone appeared once. The V gene is TRBV25-1, the J gene TRBJ1-6, with TRBD1 matching 7 bases. The V gene's germline CDR1 is MGHDK and CDR2 SYGVNS. Losses at the gene ends were 6 bases for V and 8 bases for J; bases not matched to a gene: 7. The CDR3 totals 14 residues. The CDR3 spells CASSQTGLYSPLHF. The CDR3 region has the DNA TGTGCCAGCAGCCAGACAGGGCTCTATTCACCCCTCCACTTT.

The gene calls are TRBV7-3 and TRBJ1-1; D is ambiguous. V lost 4 bases and J lost 1, with 7 bases in between. There are 13 residues in the CDR3. Germline-derived CDR1 and CDR2 are SGHTA and FQGTGA. CDR3 sequence reads: CASSSSGNTEAFF. The CDR3 DNA is TGTGCCAGCAGCTCGAGCGGGAACACTGAAGCTTTCTTT.

The V call is TRBV6-5, the J call TRBJ2-3; TRBD1 is a possible D gene (6 bases). V was clipped by 6 bases and J by 4 bases, with 11 bases between them. The germline V gene encodes CDR1 MNHEY and CDR2 SVGAGI. This CDR3 is 13 amino acids long. The CDR3 DNA sequence: TGTGCCAGCAGCAGACAGGTATCAGATACGCAGTATTTT. Amino acid sequence: CASSRQVSDTQYF.

The rearrangement links TRBV27 to TRBJ1-2, with 7 bases aligning to TRBD1. Germline CDR1 MNHEY, CDR2 SMNVEV (reference sequence). After removal of 4 bases from V and 8 bases from J, the junction contained 7 bases not matched to a gene. The CDR3 consists of 13 residues. CDR3 in amino acids: CASSSTRTGGYTF. In DNA, the CDR3 is TGTGCCAGCAGTTCGACGCGGACAGGCGGCTACACCTTC.

This chain links TRBV9 with TRBJ2-1; 12 bases are a match to TRBD2. This CDR3 has 16 amino acids. Losses at the gene ends were 4 bases for V and 8 bases for J; bases not matched to a gene: 10. The germline V gene has CDR1 SGDLS and CDR2 YYNGEE. The CDR3 sequence is CASSYSRRTSGDEQFF. For the CDR3, the DNA is TGTGCCAGCAGCTACTCCCGACGGACTAGCGGGGATGAGCAGTTCTTC.

The chain carries TRBV27 and TRBJ2-7; D is unresolved. The ends were cut back, 4 bases at V and 5 bases at J, with 15 bases in the middle. This CDR3 is 14 amino acids long. Per germline, CDR1 MNHEY and CDR2 SMNVEV (reference sequence). The CDR3 DNA reads as TGTGCCAGCAGTTCCCACGGAGCAACCCACGAGCAGTACTTC. Protein product: CASSSHGATHEQYF.

V is TRBV18 and J is TRBJ2-7; possibly TRBD1 for D (5 bases). CDR1 is KGHSH and CDR2 is LQKENI in the germline V gene. Trimming cost V 0 bases and J 5 bases, with 14 bases left between them. The CDR3 sequence is 15 residues long. CDR3 protein: CASSPPAQGPDEQYF. CDR3 bases: TGTGCCAGCTCACCACCGGCCCAGGGCCCCGACGAGCAGTACTTC.

The V gene is TRBV7-2, the J gene TRBJ2-1, with 13 bases fitting TRBD2. Germline values: CDR1 SGHTA, CDR2 FQGNSA. CDR3 size: 14 residues. Germline trimming cut 5 bases from V and 12 bases from J; bases unmatched to any gene: 7. The DNA for the CDR3 is TGTGCCAGCAGCCTTGGACTAGCGGGAGATGTGCAGTTCTTC. Its translation: CASSLGLAGDVQFF.

The chain has TRBV18 and TRBJ2-7; the D gene is possibly TRBD2 (6 bases). Between the trimmed V and J ends, which lost 4 bases and 3 bases, there was a span of 10 bases. The CDR3 totals 13 residues. Germline lookup yields CDR1 KGHSH and CDR2 LQKENI. CDR3 sequence (DNA): TGTGCCAGCTCACTGGTGGGGGGCTACGAGCAGTACTTC. It yields the protein CASSLVGGYEQYF.

The chain uses TRBV30 and TRBJ1-2, with 8 bases matching TRBD1. Looked up from germline, CDR1 is GTSNPN and CDR2 is SVGIG (reference sequence). This CDR3 has 15 amino acids. The V segment lost 4 bases and the J segment 8 bases; nucleotides outside the gene matches: 15. The CDR3 sequence: CAWNFRGLDHRGYTF. The DNA for the CDR3 is TGTGCCTGGAACTTCAGGGGGCTCGATCATAGAGGCTACACCTTC.

This clone was detected only a few times. The rearrangement joins TRBV9 to TRBJ2-3, with TRBD1 as a possible D gene (6 bases). The CDR3 consists of 18 residues. Germline values: CDR1 SGDLS, CDR2 YYNGEE. With 4 bases removed from V and 2 bases from J, the gap between germline ends came to 23 bases. CDR3 protein: CASSPYVRQVGNTDTQYF. CDR3 in DNA: TGTGCCAGCAGCCCTTATGTACGACAGGTAGGGAACACAGATACGCAGTATTTT.

This rearrangement joins TRBV19 to TRBJ1-1, with D perhaps matching TRBD1 (6 bases). Germline CDR1 is LNHDA and CDR2 is SQIVND (reference sequence). V lost 3 bases and J 1 base, leaving 12 bases between the germline ends. CDR3 length: 15 residues. CDR3 protein: CASSMGASRNTEAFF. CDR3 DNA: TGTGCCAGTAGTATGGGGGCAAGCCGGAACACTGAAGCTTTCTTT.

This rearrangement joins TRBV27 to TRBJ2-2; a possible D gene is TRBD1 (5 bases). There are 17 residues in the CDR3. V gave up 6 bases and J gave up 5 bases, with 22 bases separating them. Germline V gene lookup returns CDR1 MNHEY and CDR2 SMNVEV (reference sequence). The DNA for the CDR3 is TGTGCCAGCAGCTCCCATCTTCAGGGCGTATCGACCGGGGAGCTGTTTTTT. Amino acids: CASSSHLQGVSTGELFF.

This clone has a single count. The chain employs TRBV18 and TRBJ1-5, with D possibly matching TRBD1 (6 bases). Trimming cost V 5 bases and J 6 bases, with 20 bases left between them. The germline V gene has CDR1 KGHSH and CDR2 LQKENI. This CDR3 is built from 16 residues. CDR3 nucleotide sequence: TGTGCCAGCTCAATAAACCCCAGGGGCAATGGTCAGCCCCAGCATTTT. It specifies CASSINPRGNGQPQHF.

The chain uses TRBV11-3 and TRBJ2-7; 7 positions match TRBD2. V gave up 1 base and J gave up 2 bases; unmatched junction bases: 5. Looked up from germline, CDR1 is SGHNT and CDR2 is YENEEA. The CDR3 has 15 amino acids. The CDR3 loop is CASSLGGGGTYEQYF. In DNA, the CDR3 is TGTGCCAGCAGCTTAGGGGGGGGAGGGACCTACGAGCAGTACTTC.

This clone occurred once. The rearrangement joins TRBV15 to TRBJ2-7; 7 bases map to TRBD2. The germline gives CDR1 LNHNV, CDR2 YYDKDF (reference sequence). V dropped 0 bases and J dropped 4; count of bases not matched to a gene: 0. The CDR3 length is 13 residues. The chain's CDR3 is CATSREGGYEQYF. The CDR3 region has the DNA TGTGCCACCAGCAGAGAGGGAGGGTACGAGCAGTACTTC.

There are a few counts of this clone. The chain has TRBV5-1 and TRBJ1-1; D is possibly TRBD1 (5 bases). Trimming took off 4 bases at V and 1 base at J, with 14 bases between the two ends. CDR3 length: 15 residues. Germline-derived CDR1 and CDR2 are SGHRS and YFSETQ. The CDR3 protein is CASSVSGTANTEAFF. CDR3 coding DNA: TGCGCCAGCAGCGTCTCCGGGACTGCGAACACTGAAGCTTTCTTT.